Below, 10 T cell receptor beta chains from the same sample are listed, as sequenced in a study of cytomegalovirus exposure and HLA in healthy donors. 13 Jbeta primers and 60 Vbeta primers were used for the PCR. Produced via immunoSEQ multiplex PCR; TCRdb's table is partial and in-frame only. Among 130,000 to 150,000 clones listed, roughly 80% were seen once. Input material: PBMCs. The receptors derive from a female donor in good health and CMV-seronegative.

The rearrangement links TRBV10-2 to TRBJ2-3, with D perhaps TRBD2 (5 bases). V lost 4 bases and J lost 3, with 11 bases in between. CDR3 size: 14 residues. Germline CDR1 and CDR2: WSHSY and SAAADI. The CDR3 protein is CASSVGIATDTQYF. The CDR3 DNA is TGCGCCAGCAGTGTAGGGATAGCGACAGATACGCAGTATTTT.

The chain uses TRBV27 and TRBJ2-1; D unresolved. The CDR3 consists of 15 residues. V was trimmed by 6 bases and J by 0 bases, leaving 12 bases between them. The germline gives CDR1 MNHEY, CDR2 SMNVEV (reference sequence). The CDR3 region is CASRFTESSYNEQFF. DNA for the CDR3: TGTGCCAGCAGGTTCACAGAGAGCTCCTACAATGAGCAGTTCTTC.

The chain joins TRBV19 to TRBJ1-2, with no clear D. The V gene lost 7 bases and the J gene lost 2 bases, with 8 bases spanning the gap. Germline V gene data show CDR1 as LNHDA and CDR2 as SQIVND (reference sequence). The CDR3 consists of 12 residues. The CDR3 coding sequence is TGTGCCAGTATGAGGAAAAACTATGGCTACACCTTC. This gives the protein CASMRKNYGYTF.

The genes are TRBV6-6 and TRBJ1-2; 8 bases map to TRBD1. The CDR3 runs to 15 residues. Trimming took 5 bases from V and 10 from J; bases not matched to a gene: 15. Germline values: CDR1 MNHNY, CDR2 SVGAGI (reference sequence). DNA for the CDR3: TGTGCCAGCAGTCCGCAACGGACAGGGCAGGTCCTCTACACCTTC. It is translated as CASSPQRTGQVLYTF.

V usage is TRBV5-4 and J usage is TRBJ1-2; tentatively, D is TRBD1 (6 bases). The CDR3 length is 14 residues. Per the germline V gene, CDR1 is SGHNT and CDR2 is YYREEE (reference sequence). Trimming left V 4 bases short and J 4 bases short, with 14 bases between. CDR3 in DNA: TGTGCCAGCAGCCGGGACACCGCTGGCTATGGCTACACCTTC. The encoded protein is CASSRDTAGYGYTF. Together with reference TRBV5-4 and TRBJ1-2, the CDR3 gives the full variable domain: ETGVTQSPTHLIKTRGQQVTLRCSSQSGHNTVSWYQQALGQGPQFIFQYYREEENGRGNFPPRFSGLQFPNYSSELNVNALELDDSALYLCASSRDTAGYGYTFGSGTRLTVV.

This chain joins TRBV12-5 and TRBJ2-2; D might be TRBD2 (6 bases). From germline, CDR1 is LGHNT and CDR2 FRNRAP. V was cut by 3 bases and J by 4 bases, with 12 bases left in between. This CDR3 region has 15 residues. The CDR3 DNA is TGTGCTAGTGGTTTTGTGCGGGGAGGCACCGGGGAGCTGTTTTTT. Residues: CASGFVRGGTGELFF.

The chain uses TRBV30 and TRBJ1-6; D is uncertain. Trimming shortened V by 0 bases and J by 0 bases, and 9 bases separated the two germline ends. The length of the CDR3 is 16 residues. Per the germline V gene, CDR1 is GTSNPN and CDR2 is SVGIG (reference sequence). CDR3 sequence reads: CAWSVLRSSYNSPLHF. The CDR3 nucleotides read TGTGCCTGGAGTGTACTTAGAAGCTCCTATAATTCACCCCTCCACTTT.

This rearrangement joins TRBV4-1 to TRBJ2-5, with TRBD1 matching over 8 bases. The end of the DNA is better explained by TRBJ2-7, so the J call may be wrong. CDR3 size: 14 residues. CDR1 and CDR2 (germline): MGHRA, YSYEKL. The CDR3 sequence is CASSQEGQGYEQYF. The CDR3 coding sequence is TGCGCCAGCAGCCAAGAAGGACAGGGCTACGAGCAGTACTTC.

The chain's CDR3 is CASSEGQAGGPQHF. CDR3 in DNA: TGTGCCAGCAGCGAAGGACAGGCCGGGGGGCCCCAGCATTTT. The chain couples TRBV5-4 to TRBJ1-5; 7 nucleotides match TRBD1. This CDR3 is 14 amino acids long. Unmatched junction bases numbered 10, after V lost 4 bases and J lost 9 bases. Germline CDR1 and CDR2: SGHNT and YYREEE (reference sequence).

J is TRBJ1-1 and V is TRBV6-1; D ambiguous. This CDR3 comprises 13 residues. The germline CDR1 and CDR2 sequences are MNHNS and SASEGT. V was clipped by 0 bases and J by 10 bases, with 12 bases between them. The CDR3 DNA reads TGTGCCAGCAGTGAAGCCCGGATAGGAGGAGCTTTCTTT. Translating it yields CASSEARIGGAFF.